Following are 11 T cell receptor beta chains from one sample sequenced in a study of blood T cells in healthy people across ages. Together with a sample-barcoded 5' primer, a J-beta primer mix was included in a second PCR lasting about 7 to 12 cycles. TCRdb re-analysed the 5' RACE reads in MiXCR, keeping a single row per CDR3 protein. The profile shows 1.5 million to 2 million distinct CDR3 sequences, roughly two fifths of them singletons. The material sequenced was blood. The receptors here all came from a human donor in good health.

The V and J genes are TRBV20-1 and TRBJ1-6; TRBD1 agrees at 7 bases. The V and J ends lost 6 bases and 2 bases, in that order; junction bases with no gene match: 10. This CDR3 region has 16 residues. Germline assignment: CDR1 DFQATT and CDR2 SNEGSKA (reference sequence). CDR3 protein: CSAKRTGTAYNSPLHF. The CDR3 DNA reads TGCAGTGCAAAACGAACCGGGACAGCCTATAATTCACCCCTCCACTTT.

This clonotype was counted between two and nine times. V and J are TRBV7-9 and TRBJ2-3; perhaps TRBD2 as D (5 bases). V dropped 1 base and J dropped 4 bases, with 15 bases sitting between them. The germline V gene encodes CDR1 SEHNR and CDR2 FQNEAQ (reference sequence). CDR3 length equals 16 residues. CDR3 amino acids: CASSLGTPFGADTQYF. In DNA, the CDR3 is TGTGCCAGCAGCTTAGGGACTCCCTTTGGGGCAGATACGCAGTATTTT.

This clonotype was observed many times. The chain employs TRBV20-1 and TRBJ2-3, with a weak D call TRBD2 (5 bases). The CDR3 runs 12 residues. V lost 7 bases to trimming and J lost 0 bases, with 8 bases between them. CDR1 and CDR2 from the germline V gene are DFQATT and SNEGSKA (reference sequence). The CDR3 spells CSVSGSTDTQYF. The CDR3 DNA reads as TGCAGTGTGAGCGGCAGCACAGATACGCAGTATTTT.

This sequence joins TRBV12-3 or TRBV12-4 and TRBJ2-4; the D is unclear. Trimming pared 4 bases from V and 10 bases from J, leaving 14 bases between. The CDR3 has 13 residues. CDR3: CASSSTRTGIQYF. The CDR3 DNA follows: TGTGCCAGCAGTTCGACCAGGACGGGTATTCAGTACTTC.

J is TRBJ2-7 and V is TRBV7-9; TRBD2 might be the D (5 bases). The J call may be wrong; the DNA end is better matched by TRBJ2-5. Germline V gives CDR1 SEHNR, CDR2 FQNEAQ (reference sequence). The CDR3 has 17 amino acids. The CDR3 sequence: CASSLGDDSGGRETQYF. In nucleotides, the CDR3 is TGTGCCAGCAGCTTAGGGGATGACTCCGGCGGGCGAGAGACCCAGTACTTC.

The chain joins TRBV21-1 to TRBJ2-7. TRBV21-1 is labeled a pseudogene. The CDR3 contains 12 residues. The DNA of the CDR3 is TGTGCTCTAGGGTGTGGGTCCTACGAGCAGTACTTC. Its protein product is CALGCGSYEQYF.

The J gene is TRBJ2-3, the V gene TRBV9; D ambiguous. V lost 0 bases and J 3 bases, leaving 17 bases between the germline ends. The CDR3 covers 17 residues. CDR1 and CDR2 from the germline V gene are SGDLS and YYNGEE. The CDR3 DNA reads TGTGCCAGCAGCGTAGACCCCGGCCCCGGAGTGACAGATACGCAGTATTTT. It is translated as CASSVDPGPGVTDTQYF.

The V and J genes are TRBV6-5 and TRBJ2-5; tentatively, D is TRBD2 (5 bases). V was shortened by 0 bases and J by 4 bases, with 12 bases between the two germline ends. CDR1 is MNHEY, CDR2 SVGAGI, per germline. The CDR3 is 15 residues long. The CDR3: CASSYSIDGGETQYF. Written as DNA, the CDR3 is TGTGCCAGCAGTTACTCGATTGACGGAGGAGAGACCCAGTACTTC.

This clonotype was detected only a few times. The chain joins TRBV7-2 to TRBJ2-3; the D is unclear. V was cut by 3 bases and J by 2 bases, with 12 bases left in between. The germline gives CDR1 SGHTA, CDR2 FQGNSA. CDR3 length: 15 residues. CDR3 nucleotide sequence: TGTGCCAGCAGCTTCCAGACCTTAAACACAGATACGCAGTATTTT. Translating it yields CASSFQTLNTDTQYF.

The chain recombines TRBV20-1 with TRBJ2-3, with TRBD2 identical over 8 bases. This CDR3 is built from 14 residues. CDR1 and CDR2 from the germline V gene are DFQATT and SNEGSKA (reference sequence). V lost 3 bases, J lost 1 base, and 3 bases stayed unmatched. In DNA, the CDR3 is TGCAGTGCTAGGGAGCGGGGGCGCACAGATACGCAGTATTTT. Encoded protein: CSARERGRTDTQYF.

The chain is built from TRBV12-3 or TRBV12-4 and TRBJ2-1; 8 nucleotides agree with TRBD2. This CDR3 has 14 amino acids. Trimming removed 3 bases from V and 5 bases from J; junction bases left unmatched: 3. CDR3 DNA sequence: TGTGCCAGCAGTTTTATAGCGGGGCACAATGAGCAGTTCTTC. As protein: CASSFIAGHNEQFF.